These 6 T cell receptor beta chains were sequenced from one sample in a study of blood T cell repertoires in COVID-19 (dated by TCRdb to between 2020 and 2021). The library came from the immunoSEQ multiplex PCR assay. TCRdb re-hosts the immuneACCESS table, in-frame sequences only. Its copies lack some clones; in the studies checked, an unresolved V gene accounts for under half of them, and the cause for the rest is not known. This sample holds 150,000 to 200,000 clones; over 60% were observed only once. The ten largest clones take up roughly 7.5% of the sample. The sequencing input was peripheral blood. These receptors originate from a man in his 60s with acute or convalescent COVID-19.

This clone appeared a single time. Written as DNA, the CDR3 is TGTGCCAGCAATTCGGGGGGAATGGCTAATGAAAAACTGTTTTTT. This sequence encodes CASNSGGMANEKLFF. J is TRBJ1-4 and V is TRBV27; a weak D match, TRBD1 (5 bases). Trimming took 7 bases from V and 3 from J, leaving 15 bases between them. CDR1 and CDR2 (germline): MNHEY, SMNVEV (reference sequence). The CDR3 has 15 amino acids.

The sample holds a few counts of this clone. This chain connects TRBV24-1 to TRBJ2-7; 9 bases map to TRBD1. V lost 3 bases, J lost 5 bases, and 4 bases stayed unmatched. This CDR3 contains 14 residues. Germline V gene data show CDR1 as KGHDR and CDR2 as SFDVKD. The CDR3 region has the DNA TGTGCCACCAGTGATACCGGGACAGGGAACGAGCAGTACTTC. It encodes CATSDTGTGNEQYF.

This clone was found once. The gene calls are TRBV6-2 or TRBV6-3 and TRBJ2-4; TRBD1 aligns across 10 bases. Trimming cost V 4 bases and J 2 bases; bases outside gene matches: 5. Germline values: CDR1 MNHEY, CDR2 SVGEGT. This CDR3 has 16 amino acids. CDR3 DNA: TGTGCCAGCAGTTCGACAGGGGGCGCGTCCAAAAACATTCAGTACTTC. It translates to CASSSTGGASKNIQYF.

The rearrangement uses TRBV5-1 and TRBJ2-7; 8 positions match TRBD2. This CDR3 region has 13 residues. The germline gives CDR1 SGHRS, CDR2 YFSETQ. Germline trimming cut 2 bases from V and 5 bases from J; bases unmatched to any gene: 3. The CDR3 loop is CASSFGGADEQYF. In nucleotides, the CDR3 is TGCGCCAGCAGCTTCGGGGGGGCGGACGAGCAGTACTTC.

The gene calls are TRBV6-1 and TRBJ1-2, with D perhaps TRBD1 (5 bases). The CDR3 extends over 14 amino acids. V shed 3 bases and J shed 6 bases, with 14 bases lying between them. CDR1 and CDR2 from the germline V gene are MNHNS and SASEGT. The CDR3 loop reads CASSDKGRVDGYTF. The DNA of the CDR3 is TGTGCCAGCAGTGACAAGGGGAGGGTAGATGGCTACACCTTC.

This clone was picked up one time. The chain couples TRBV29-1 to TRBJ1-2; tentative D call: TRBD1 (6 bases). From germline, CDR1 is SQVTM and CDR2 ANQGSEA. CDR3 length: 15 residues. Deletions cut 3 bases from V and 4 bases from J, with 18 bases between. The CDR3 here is CSVESNKKQGYGYTF. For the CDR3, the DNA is TGCAGCGTTGAGTCTAATAAAAAACAGGGCTATGGCTACACCTTC.